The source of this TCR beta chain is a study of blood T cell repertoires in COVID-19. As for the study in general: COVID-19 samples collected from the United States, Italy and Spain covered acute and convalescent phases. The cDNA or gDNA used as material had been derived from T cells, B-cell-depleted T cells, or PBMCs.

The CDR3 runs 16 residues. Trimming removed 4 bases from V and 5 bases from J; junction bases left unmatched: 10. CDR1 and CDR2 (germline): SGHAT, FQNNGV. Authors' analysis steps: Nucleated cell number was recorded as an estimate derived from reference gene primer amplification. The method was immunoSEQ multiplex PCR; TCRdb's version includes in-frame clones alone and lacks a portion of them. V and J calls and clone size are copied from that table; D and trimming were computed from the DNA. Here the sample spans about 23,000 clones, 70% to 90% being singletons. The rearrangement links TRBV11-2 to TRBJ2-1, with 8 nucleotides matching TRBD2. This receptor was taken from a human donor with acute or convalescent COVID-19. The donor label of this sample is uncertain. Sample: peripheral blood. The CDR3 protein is CASSSRVSGRDNEQFF. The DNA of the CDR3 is TGTGCCAGCAGCTCCCGGGTGAGCGGGAGAGACAATGAGCAGTTCTTC.